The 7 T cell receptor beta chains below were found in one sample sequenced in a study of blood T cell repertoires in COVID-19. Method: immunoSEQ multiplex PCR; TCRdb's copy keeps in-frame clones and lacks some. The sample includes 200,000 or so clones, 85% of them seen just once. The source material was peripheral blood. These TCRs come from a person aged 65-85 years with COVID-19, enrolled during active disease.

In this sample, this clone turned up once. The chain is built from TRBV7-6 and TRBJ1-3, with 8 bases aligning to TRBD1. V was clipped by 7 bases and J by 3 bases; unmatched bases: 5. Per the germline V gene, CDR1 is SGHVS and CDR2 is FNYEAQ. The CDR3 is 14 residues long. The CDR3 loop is CASTNDRGGNTIYF. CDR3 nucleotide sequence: TGTGCCAGCACCAACGACAGGGGTGGAAACACCATATATTTT.

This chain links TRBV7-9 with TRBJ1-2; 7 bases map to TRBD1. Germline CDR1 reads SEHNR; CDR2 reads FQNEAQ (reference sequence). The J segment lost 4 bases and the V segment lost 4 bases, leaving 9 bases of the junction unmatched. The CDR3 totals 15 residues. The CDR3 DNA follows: TGTGCCAGCAGCTACCGACAGGGTCGACGCTATGGCTACACCTTC. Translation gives CASSYRQGRRYGYTF. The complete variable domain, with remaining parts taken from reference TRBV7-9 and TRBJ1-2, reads DTGVSQNPRHKITKRGQNVTFRCDPISEHNRLYWYRQTLGQGPEFLTYFQNEAQLEKSRLLSDRFSAERPKGSFSTLEIQRTEQGDSAMYLCASSYRQGRRYGYTFGSGTRLTVV.

The CDR3 region is CASSAQGGPSEAFF. CDR3 nucleotides: TGCGCCAGCAGCGCCCAGGGGGGCCCCTCTGAAGCTTTCTTT. V is TRBV5-1 and J is TRBJ1-1; TRBD1 aligns across 7 bases. Germline CDR1 SGHRS, CDR2 YFSETQ. After removal of 4 bases from V and 6 bases from J, the junction contained 9 bases not matched to a gene. There are 14 residues in the CDR3. The entire variable domain, with the rest obtained from reference TRBV5-1 and TRBJ1-1, is as follows: KAGVTQTPRYLIKTRGQQVTLSCSPISGHRSVSWYQQTPGQGLQFLFEYFSETQRNKGNFPGRFSGRQFSNSRSEMNVSTLELGDSALYLCASSAQGGPSEAFFGQGTRLTVV.

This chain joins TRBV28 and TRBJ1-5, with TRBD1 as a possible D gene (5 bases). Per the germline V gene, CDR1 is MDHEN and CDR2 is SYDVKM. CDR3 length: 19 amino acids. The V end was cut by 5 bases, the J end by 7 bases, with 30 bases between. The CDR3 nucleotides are TGTGCCAGCAGTCCCGGTGGCGGGGGAGGAAGGTCAAGATCGCAGCCCCAGCATTTT. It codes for CASSPGGGGGRSRSQPQHF.

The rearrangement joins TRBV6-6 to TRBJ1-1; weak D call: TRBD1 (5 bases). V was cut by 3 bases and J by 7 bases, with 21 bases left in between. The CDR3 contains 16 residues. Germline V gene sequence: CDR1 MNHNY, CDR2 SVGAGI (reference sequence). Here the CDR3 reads CASSYRPTGAGGEAFF. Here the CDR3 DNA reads TGTGCCAGCAGTTATAGGCCCACTGGGGCGGGAGGTGAAGCTTTCTTT.

The CDR3 is CASSFSLYSNQPQHF. The CDR3 coding sequence is TGTGCCAGCAGCTTCAGTCTTTATAGCAATCAGCCCCAGCATTTT. This chain links TRBV7-2 with TRBJ1-5; D remains unclear. V was pared by 3 bases and J by 0 bases, with 9 bases between. CDR1 is SGHTA, CDR2 FQGNSA, per germline. The CDR3 sequence is 15 residues long.

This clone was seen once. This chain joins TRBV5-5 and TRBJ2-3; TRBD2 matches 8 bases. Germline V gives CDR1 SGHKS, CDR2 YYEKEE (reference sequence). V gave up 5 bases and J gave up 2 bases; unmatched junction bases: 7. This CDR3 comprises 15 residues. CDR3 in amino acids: CASSGLAENTDTQYF. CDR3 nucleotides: TGTGCCAGCAGTGGACTAGCAGAAAACACAGATACGCAGTATTTT.